The 12 T cell receptor beta chains below were found in one sample sequenced in a study of blood T cell repertoires in COVID-19. Generated by immunoSEQ multiplex PCR, the TCRdb table keeps only in-frame clones and is missing some. The sample contains some 96,000 clones, 87% of which appear only once. Sequencing was done on a sample of peripheral blood. These receptors all stem from a man aged 25-40 years in a cohort sampled during active COVID-19.

The chain joins TRBV18 to TRBJ1-1, with D uncertain. The germline gives CDR1 KGHSH, CDR2 LQKENI. V dropped 2 bases and J dropped 0 bases, with 4 bases sitting between them. CDR3 length: 13 amino acids. This CDR3 is CASSPGLNTEAFF. As DNA, the CDR3 is TGTGCCAGCTCACCAGGGCTGAACACTGAAGCTTTCTTT.

Written as DNA, the CDR3 is TGTGCCAGCAGCCTACGGGACAGTTACATCTATGGCTACACCTTC. Protein product: CASSLRDSYIYGYTF. The chain joins TRBV7-9 to TRBJ1-2; 7 bases fit TRBD1. V lost 5 bases and J lost 4; bases outside the gene matches: 10. From germline, CDR1 is SEHNR and CDR2 FQNEAQ (reference sequence). This CDR3 contains 15 residues.

The chain is built from TRBV24-1 and TRBJ2-5; TRBD2 might be the D (6 bases). CDR1 and CDR2 from the germline V gene are KGHDR and SFDVKD. This CDR3 is 17 amino acids long. V was trimmed by 3 bases and J by 5 bases, leaving 21 bases between them. The CDR3 nucleotides read TGTGCCACCAGTGATGGCCAGGGTATGGAGGGAAGGGAGACCCAGTACTTC. This codes for CATSDGQGMEGRETQYF.

The V gene is TRBV5-6, the J gene TRBJ1-1, with D unclear. V lost 2 bases to trimming and J lost 1 base, with 12 bases between them. Germline assignment: CDR1 SGHDT and CDR2 YYEEEE. The CDR3 has 15 residues. The CDR3 region is CASSFLGVGNTEAFF. For the CDR3, the DNA is TGTGCCAGCAGCTTTCTCGGGGTTGGGAACACTGAAGCTTTCTTT.

V is TRBV5-4 and J is TRBJ2-1; 11 bases are a match to TRBD2. The ends lost 4 bases at V and 3 bases at J; junction bases unmatched: 3. The CDR3 has 15 amino acids. Germline loops: CDR1 SGHNT, CDR2 YYREEE (reference sequence). DNA of the CDR3: TGTGCCAGCAGCCGGGGACTAGCGGACTACAATGAGCAGTTCTTC. This translates into CASSRGLADYNEQFF. Looking up the rest from reference TRBV5-4 and TRBJ2-1 gives the full variable domain: ETGVTQSPTHLIKTRGQQVTLRCSSQSGHNTVSWYQQALGQGPQFIFQYYREEENGRGNFPPRFSGLQFPNYSSELNVNALELDDSALYLCASSRGLADYNEQFFGPGTRLTVL.

This chain links TRBV19 with TRBJ2-4; the D is unclear. V was cut by 5 bases and J by 4 bases, with 6 bases left in between. From germline, CDR1 is LNHDA and CDR2 SQIVND (reference sequence). The CDR3 spans 12 residues. CDR3 amino acids: CASSYTKNIQYF. CDR3 DNA: TGTGCCAGTAGTTACACAAAAAACATTCAGTACTTC.

The chain is built from TRBV7-6 and TRBJ1-6; 7 bases align to TRBD1. This CDR3 spans 18 amino acids. From germline, CDR1 is SGHVS and CDR2 FNYEAQ. Trimming at V came to 4 bases and at J to 9 bases, leaving 18 bases not matched to a gene. DNA of the CDR3: TGTGCCAGCAGCTCTACACCGGGACAGTTGCCGGGGAGTTCACCCCTCCACTTT. The encoded protein is CASSSTPGQLPGSSPLHF. The entire variable domain, with the rest obtained from reference TRBV7-6 and TRBJ1-6, is as follows: GAGVSQSPRYKVTKRGQDVALRCDPISGHVSLYWYRQALGQGPEFLTYFNYEAQQDKSGLPNDRFSAERPEGSISTLTIQRTEQRDSAMYRCASSSTPGQLPGSSPLHFGNGTRLTVT.

The V gene is TRBV6-2 or TRBV6-3, the J gene TRBJ2-5, with 7 bases fitting TRBD1. CDR1 MNHEY and CDR2 SVGEGT come from the germline V gene. The CDR3 contains 15 residues. The V and J ends lost 6 bases and 1 base, in that order; junction bases with no gene match: 8. CDR3 nucleotides: TGTGCCAGCAGCCTACCCCGACAGGGCCAAGAGACCCAGTACTTC. Residues: CASSLPRQGQETQYF.

The gene calls are TRBV19 and TRBJ2-5; TRBD1 is a possible D gene (7 bases). Germline V lookup: CDR1 LNHDA, CDR2 SQIVND (reference sequence). This CDR3 region has 14 residues. The V and J ends lost 5 bases and 1 base respectively, with 11 bases between them. The CDR3 here is CASSPQGGQETQYF. The CDR3, as DNA: TGTGCCAGTAGTCCCCAGGGGGGCCAAGAGACCCAGTACTTC.

This chain joins TRBV7-8 and TRBJ2-1; 13 nucleotides line up with TRBD2. J lost 2 bases, V lost 3 bases, and 7 bases had no gene match. The CDR3 is 18 residues long. The germline CDR1 and CDR2 sequences are SGHVS and FQNEAQ. The CDR3 protein is CASSLETSGGPPYNEQFF. DNA of the CDR3: TGTGCCAGCAGCTTGGAGACTAGCGGGGGGCCTCCCTACAATGAGCAGTTCTTC. Variable domain in full (rest from reference TRBV7-8 and TRBJ2-1): GAGVSQSPRYKVAKRGQDVALRCDPISGHVSLFWYQQALGQGPEFLTYFQNEAQLDKSGLPSDRFFAERPEGSVSTLKIQRTQQEDSAVYLCASSLETSGGPPYNEQFFGPGTRLTVL.

The table lists this clone with a few counts. This chain joins TRBV6-2 or TRBV6-3 and TRBJ2-1; D ambiguous. Germline lookup yields CDR1 MNHEY and CDR2 SVGEGT. This CDR3 contains 15 residues. The V and J ends lost 3 bases and 6 bases respectively, with 15 bases between them. The CDR3 spells CASSYYSVASNEQFF. Here the CDR3 DNA reads TGTGCCAGCAGTTATTATTCCGTTGCGAGCAATGAGCAGTTCTTC.

This rearrangement joins TRBV27 to TRBJ1-4; no reliable D call. This CDR3 is 14 amino acids long. V lost 8 bases and J lost 0, with 10 bases in between. Germline CDR1 is MNHEY and CDR2 is SMNVEV (reference sequence). CDR3 nucleotides: TGTGCCAGCCTTGAGGCCCCAACTAATGAAAAACTGTTTTTT. Its translation: CASLEAPTNEKLFF.